This TCR beta chain comes out of a study of cytomegalovirus exposure and HLA in healthy donors. CDR1 and CDR2 from the germline V gene are LGHNA and YSLEER. V shed 1 base, J shed 3 bases, and the junction held 3 bases outside the gene matches. The CDR3 spans 15 residues. With 60 Vbeta and 13 Jbeta primers, the PCR was carried out. Here immunoSEQ multiplex PCR was the method, and the copy in TCRdb shows in-frame clones only, minus some. The table records more than 85,000 clones, 76% of them present only once. The sequenced sample was PBMCs. The rearrangement uses TRBV4-3 and TRBJ2-3; 8 bases are a match to TRBD1. The TCR sequence derives from a woman aged 45-65 years in good health and CMV-seropositive. CDR3 nucleotides: TGCGCCAGCAGCCAAGGACAGGGGAGGACAGATACGCAGTATTTT. As protein: CASSQGQGRTDTQYF.